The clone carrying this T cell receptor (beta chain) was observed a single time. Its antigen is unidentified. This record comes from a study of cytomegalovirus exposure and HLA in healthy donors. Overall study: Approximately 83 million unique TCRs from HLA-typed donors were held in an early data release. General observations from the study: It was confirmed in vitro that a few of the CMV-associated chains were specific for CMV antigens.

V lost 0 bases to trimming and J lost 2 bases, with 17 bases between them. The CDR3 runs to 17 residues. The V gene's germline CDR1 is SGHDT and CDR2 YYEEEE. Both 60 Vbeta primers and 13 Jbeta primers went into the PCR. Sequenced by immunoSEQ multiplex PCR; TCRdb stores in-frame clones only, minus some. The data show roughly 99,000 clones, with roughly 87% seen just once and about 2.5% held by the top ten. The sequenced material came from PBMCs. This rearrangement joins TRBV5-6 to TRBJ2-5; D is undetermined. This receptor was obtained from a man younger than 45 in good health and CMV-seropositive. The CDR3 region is CASSLVGAGDLQETQYF. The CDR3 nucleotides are TGTGCCAGCAGCTTGGTCGGTGCAGGCGACCTACAAGAGACCCAGTACTTC.